This T cell receptor (beta chain) was sequenced for a study of CD8 T cells in Susac syndrome. TCR beta sequences were obtained from blood CD8+ and CD4+ T cells. TEMRA cells underwent FACS enrichment and CD8+ and CD4+ T cells underwent negative isolation. Remarks on this clonotype: What it binds is not known.

Whole-study results and caveats: CD4+ T cell repertoires in Susac syndrome exhibited no evidence of clonal expansion.

An input of roughly 0.45 to 1 ug of RNA was subjected to reverse transcription using random hexamers. Multiplex PCR with immunoSEQ amplified the TCR beta CDR3 across 54 Vbeta and 13 Jbeta. From the immunoSEQ multiplex PCR reads, TCRdb called clonotypes with MiXCR, one entry per CDR3 protein. The sample yields some 150,000 distinct CDR3 sequences, roughly 95% seen once. This TCR was recovered from a human donor with Susac syndrome. The sample was CD4+ T cells from PBMCs.

CDR3 sequence reads: CSVERTRQETQYF. The DNA for the CDR3 is TGCAGCGTTGAAAGGACTAGGCAAGAGACCCAGTACTTC. The V gene is TRBV29-1, the J gene TRBJ2-5; 7 positions agree with TRBD2. The junction had 2 bases not matched to a gene; V was cut back by 2 bases and J by 2 bases. The CDR3 runs to 13 residues. Germline V CDR1 and CDR2: SQVTM, ANQGSEA.